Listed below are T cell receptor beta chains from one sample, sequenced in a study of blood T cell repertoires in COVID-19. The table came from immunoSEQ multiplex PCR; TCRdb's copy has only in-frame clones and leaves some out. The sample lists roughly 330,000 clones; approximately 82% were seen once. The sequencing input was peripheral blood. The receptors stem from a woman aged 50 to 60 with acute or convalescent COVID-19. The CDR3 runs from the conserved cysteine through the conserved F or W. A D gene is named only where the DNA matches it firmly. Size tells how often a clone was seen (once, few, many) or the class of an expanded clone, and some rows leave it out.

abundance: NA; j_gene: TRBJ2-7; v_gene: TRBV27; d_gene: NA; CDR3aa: CASSFPGSYEQYF; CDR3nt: TGTGCCAGCAGTTTTCCGGGTTCCTACGAGCAGTACTTC
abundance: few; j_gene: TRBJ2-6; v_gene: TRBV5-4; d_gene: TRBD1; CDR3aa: CASSSGTGAVSGANVLTF; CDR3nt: TGTGCCAGCAGCTCCGGGACAGGGGCCGTCTCTGGGGCCAACGTCCTGACTTTC
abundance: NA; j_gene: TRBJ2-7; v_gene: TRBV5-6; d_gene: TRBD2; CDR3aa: CASSWGAGGPYEQYF; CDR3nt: TGTGCCAGCTCCTGGGGGGCGGGAGGGCCTTACGAGCAGTACTTC
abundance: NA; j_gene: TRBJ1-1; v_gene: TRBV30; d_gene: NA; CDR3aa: CACKGVLNTEAFF; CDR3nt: TGTGCTTGCAAGGGGGTCCTGAACACTGAAGCTTTCTTT
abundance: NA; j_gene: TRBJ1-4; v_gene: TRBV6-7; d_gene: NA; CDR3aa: CASSYEEKLFF; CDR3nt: TGTGCCAGCAGTTACGAGGAAAAACTGTTTTTT
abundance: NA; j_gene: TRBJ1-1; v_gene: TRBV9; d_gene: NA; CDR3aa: CASSAQIMNTEAFF; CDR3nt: TGTGCCAGCAGCGCTCAGATTATGAACACTGAAGCTTTCTTT
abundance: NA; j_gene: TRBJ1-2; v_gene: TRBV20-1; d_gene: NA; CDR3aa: CSGTDSGGYTF; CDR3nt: TGCAGTGGGACGGACAGTGGTGGCTACACCTTC
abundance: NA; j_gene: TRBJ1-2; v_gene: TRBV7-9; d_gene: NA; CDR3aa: CASSPREGNYGYTF; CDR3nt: TGTGCCAGCAGCCCAAGGGAGGGTAACTATGGCTACACCTTC
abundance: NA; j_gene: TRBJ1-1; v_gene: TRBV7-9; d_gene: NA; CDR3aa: CASSLTTGTEAFF; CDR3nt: TGTGCCAGCAGTCTTACGACTGGCACTGAAGCTTTCTTT
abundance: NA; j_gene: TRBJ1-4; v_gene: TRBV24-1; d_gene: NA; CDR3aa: CATSDPGSGEKLFF; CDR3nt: TGTGCCACCAGTGATCCGGGAAGCGGTGAAAAACTGTTTTTT
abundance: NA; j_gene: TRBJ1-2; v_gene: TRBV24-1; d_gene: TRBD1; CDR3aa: CATSDSLFGTDNYGYTF; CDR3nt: TGTGCCACCAGTGATTCGCTATTTGGGACAGATAACTATGGCTACACCTTC
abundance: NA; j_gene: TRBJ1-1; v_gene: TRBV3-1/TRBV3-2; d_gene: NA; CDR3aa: CASSRQVNTEAFF; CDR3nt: TGTGCCAGCAGCCGACAGGTGAACACTGAAGCTTTCTTT
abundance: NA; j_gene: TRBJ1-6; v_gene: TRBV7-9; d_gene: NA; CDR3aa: CASSLGGRGHNSPLHF; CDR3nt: TGTGCCAGCAGCTTAGGGGGTAGGGGTCATAATTCACCCCTCCACTTT
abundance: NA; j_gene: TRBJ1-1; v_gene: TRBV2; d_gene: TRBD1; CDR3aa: CASRTGAEKAFF; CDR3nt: TGTGCCTCCAGGACAGGGGCAGAAAAAGCTTTCTTT
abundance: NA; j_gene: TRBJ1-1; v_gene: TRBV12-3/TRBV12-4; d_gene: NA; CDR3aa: CASSFGRTEAFF; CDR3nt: TGTGCCAGCAGTTTTGGGAGAACTGAAGCTTTCTTT
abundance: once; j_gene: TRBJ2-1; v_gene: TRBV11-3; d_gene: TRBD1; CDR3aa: CASSRLGQAEQFF; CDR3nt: TGTGCCAGCAGCCGCCTTGGACAGGCCGAGCAGTTCTTC
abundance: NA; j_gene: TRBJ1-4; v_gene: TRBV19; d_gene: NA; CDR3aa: CASSIGLSNEKLFF; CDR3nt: TGTGCCAGTAGTATTGGACTCTCTAATGAAAAACTGTTTTTT
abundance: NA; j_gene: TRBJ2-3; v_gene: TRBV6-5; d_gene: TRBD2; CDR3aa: CASSLMRGGGDTQYF; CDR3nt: TGTGCCAGCAGTCTCATGCGGGGGGGCGGTGATACGCAGTATTTT
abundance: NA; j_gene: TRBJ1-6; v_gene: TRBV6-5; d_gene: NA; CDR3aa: CASSYLTGKDKSPLHF; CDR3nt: TGTGCCAGCAGTTACCTTACCGGGAAAGATAAGTCACCCCTCCACTTT
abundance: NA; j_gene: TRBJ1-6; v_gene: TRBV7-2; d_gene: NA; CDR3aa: CASSLPTESPLHF; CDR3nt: TGTGCCAGCAGCTTACCGACGGAGTCACCCCTCCACTTT
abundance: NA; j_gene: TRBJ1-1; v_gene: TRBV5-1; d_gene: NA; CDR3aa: CASSVDGVNTEAFF; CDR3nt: TGCGCCAGCAGCGTGGACGGAGTGAACACTGAAGCTTTCTTT
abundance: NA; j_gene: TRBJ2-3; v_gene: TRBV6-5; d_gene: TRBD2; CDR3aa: CASVGTSGGRDTQYF; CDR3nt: TGTGCCAGCGTGGGGACTAGCGGGGGGCGAGATACGCAGTATTTT
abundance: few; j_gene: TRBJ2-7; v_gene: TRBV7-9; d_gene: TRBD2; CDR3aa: CASSLSAGVYEQYF; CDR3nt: TGTGCCAGCAGCTTATCAGCGGGAGTTTACGAGCAGTACTTC
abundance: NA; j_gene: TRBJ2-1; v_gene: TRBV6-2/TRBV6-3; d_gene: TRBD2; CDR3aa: CASSLPYPSGSSEQFF; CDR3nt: TGTGCCAGCAGTTTACCCTATCCTAGCGGGAGTAGTGAGCAGTTCTTC
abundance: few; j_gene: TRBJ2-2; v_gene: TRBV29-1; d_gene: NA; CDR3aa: CAATGGLGGELFF; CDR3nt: TGCGCAGCGACAGGGGGACTAGGCGGGGAGCTGTTTTTT
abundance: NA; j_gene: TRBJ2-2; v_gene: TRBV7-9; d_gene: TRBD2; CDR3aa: CASRPRGSPNTGELFF; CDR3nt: TGTGCCAGCAGGCCCCGCGGGAGCCCGAACACCGGGGAGCTGTTTTTT
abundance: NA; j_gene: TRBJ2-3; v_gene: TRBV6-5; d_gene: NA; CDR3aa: CASSYSRPSRDTQYF; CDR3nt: TGTGCCAGCAGTTACTCGAGGCCCTCTCGGGATACGCAGTATTTT
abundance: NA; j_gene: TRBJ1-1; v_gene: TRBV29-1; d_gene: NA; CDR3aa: CSVMTDYTEAFF; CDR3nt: TGCAGCGTTATGACAGACTACACTGAAGCTTTCTTT
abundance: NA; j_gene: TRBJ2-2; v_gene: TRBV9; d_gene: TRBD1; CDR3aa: CASSAGQGANTGELFF; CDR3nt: TGTGCCAGCAGCGCCGGACAGGGGGCGAACACCGGGGAGCTGTTTTTT
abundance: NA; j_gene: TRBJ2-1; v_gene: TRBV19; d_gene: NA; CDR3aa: CASSRTGEQFF; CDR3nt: TGTGCCAGTAGTCGTACAGGTGAGCAGTTCTTC
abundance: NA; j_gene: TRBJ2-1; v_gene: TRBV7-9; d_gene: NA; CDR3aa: CAGANDFVNEQFF; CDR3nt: TGTGCCGGAGCTAACGACTTCGTCAATGAGCAGTTCTTC
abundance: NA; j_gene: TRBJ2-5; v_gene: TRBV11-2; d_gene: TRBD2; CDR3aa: CASSFLMGTSGEETQYF; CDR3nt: TGTGCCAGCAGCTTTCTAATGGGGACTAGCGGGGAAGAGACCCAGTACTTC
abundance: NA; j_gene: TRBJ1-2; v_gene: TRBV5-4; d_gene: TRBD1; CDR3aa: CASSLDRGAPGYTF; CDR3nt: TGTGCCAGCAGCTTGGACAGGGGGGCGCCTGGCTACACCTTC
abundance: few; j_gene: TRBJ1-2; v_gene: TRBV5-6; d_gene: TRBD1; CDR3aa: CASSSRRTGAYGYTF; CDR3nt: TGTGCCAGCAGCTCCCGGCGGACAGGCGCCTATGGCTACACCTTC
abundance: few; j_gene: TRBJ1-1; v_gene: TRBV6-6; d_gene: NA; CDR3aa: CASSGGRNTEAFF; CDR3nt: TGTGCCAGCAGTGGGGGGAGAAACACTGAAGCTTTCTTT
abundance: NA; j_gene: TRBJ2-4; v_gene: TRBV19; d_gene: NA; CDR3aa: CASSILTENIQYF; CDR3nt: TGTGCCAGTAGTATCTTGACAGAAAACATTCAGTACTTC
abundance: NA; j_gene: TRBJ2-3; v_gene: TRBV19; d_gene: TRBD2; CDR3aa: CASSGSGSPSTDTQYF; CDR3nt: TGTGCCAGTAGTGGTAGCGGGAGCCCTAGCACAGATACGCAGTATTTT
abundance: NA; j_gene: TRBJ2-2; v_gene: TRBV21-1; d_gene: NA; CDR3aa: CASGIRQGANTGELFF; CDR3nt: TGTGCCAGCGGGATCCGACAGGGCGCGAACACCGGGGAGCTGTTTTTT
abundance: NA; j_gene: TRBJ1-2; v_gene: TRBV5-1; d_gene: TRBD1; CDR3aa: CASSTGTGAYYGYTF; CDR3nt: TGCGCCAGCAGCACCGGGACAGGTGCTTACTATGGCTACACCTTC
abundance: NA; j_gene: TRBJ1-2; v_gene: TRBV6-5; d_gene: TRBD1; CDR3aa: CASSYWGQGSYGYTF; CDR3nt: TGTGCCAGCAGTTACTGGGGACAGGGGAGCTATGGCTACACCTTC
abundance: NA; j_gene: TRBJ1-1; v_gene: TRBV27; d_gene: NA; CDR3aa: CASSSQITGRMNTEAFF; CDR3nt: TGTGCCAGCAGCTCTCAGATAACAGGGCGAATGAACACTGAAGCTTTCTTT
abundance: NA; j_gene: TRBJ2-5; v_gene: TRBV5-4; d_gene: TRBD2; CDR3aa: CASAPLRLAGGRETQYF; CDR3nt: TGTGCCAGCGCCCCCCTCCGGCTAGCGGGGGGCCGTGAGACCCAGTACTTC
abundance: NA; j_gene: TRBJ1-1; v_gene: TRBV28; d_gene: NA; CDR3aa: CASIPSGVLEVNTEAFF; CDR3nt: TGTGCCAGCATCCCCTCCGGTGTTCTAGAGGTGAACACTGAAGCTTTCTTT
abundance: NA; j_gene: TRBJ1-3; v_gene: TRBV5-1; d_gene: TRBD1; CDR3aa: CASSATGGGNTIYF; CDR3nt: TGCGCCAGCAGCGCCACAGGGGGTGGAAACACCATATATTTT
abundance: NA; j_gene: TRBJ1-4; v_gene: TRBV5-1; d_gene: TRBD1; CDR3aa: CASSLPGQSNEKLFF; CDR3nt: TGCGCCAGCAGCCTACCGGGACAGTCTAATGAAAAACTGTTTTTT
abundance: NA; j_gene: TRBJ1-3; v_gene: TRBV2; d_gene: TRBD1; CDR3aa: CASSLTRGRGNTIYF; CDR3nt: TGTGCCAGCAGCCTCACCAGGGGGAGAGGAAACACCATATATTTT
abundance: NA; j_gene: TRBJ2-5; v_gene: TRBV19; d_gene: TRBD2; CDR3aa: CASSIDLDPLTSGNQETQYF; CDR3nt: TGTGCCAGTAGTATAGATCTAGATCCCCTAACTAGCGGGAACCAAGAGACCCAGTACTTC
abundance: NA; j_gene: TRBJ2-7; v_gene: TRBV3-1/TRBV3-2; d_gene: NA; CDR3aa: CASSQGPGGAGYEQYF; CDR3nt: TGTGCCAGCAGCCAAGGGCCTGGCGGGGCGGGCTACGAGCAGTACTTC
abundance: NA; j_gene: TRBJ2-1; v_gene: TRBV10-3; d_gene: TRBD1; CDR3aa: CARGQDWNEQFF; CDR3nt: TGTGCCAGGGGACAGGATTGGAATGAGCAGTTCTTC
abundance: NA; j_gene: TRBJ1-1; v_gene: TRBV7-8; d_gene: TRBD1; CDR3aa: CASSPGQGTNTEAFF; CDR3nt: TGTGCCAGCAGCCCAGGACAGGGGACGAACACTGAAGCTTTCTTT
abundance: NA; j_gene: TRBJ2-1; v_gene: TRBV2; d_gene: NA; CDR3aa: CAINRRSSSYNEQFF; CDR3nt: TGTGCCATAAACCGACGGTCTAGCTCCTACAATGAGCAGTTCTTC
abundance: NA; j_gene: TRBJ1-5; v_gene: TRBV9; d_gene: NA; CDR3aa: CASSPGVIHSNQPQHF; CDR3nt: TGTGCCAGCAGCCCGGGGGTTATTCATAGCAATCAGCCCCAGCATTTT
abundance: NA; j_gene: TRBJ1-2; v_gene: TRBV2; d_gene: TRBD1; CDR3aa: CASTNPLRDRGGYGYTF; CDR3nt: TGTGCCAGCACCAACCCCCTACGGGACAGGGGCGGCTATGGCTACACCTTC
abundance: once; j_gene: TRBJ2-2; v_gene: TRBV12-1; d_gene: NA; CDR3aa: CASFPTGGELFF; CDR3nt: TGTGCCAGCTTTCCAACGGGTGGGGAGCTGTTTTTT
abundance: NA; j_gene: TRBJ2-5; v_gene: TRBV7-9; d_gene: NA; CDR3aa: CASSLGFGDIGQETQYF; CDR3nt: TGTGCCAGCAGCTTGGGTTTCGGGGACATCGGCCAAGAGACCCAGTACTTC
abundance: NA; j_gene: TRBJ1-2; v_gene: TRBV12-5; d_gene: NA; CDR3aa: CASGAGKNYGYTF; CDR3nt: TGTGCTAGTGGGGCAGGGAAAAACTATGGCTACACCTTC
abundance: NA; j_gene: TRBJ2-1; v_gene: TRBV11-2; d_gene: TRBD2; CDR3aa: CASSLEGGGAYNEQFF; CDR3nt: TGTGCCAGCAGCTTAGAGGGCGGGGGGGCCTACAATGAGCAGTTCTTC
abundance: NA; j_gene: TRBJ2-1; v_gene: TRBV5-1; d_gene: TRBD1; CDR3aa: CASSGGTGGSYNEQFF; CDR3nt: TGCGCCAGCAGCGGGGGAACAGGGGGTTCATACAATGAGCAGTTCTTC
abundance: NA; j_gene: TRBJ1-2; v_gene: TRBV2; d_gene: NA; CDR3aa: CASSYGFGNYGYTF; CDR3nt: TGTGCCAGCAGTTACGGGTTCGGTAACTATGGCTACACCTTC